Listed below are T cell receptor beta chains from one sample, sequenced in a study of beta chain features in type 1 diabetes. Assay used: immunoSEQ multiplex PCR; TCRdb lists only in-frame clones, some missing. The data hold fewer than 200,000 clones, with 10% observed a single time. The sample taken for sequencing was central memory CD4+ T cells from blood. These receptors were obtained from a man aged 25-45 years with type 1 diabetes. Both conserved end residues are part of each CDR3. The D gene is left open where the match is weak. Size is omitted from some rows. Given values are once, few, many or a class for expanded clones.

v_gene	j_gene	d_gene	abundance	CDR3nt	CDR3aa
TRBV7-9	TRBJ2-5	TRBD2	many	TGTGCCAGCGACATGGGGGGGGAGACCCAGTACTTC	CASDMGGETQYF
TRBV6-5	TRBJ2-2	TRBD1	few	TGTGCCAGCAGTCAGGACAGGGGGAAGACCGGGGAGCTGTTTTTT	CASSQDRGKTGELFF
TRBV7-2	TRBJ1-5	TRBD1	few	TGTGCCAGCAGCCTACAGGGGAATAGCAATCAGCCCCAGCATTTT	CASSLQGNSNQPQHF
TRBV20-1	TRBJ2-2	-	few	TGCAGTGGAGTTCTCAACGGGGAGCTGTTTTTT	CSGVLNGELFF
TRBV5-1	TRBJ2-5	TRBD2	-	TGCGCCAGCAGCTTAATAGTGGGAGGGGAGACCCAGTACTTC	CASSLIVGGETQYF
TRBV9	TRBJ2-7	-	few	TGTGCCAGCAGCGTAGGCCCACAGACCTACGAGCAGTACTTC	CASSVGPQTYEQYF
TRBV7-3	TRBJ2-5	-	few	TGTGCCAGCAGCTTACAACAGTCAGAGACCCAGTACTTC	CASSLQQSETQYF
TRBV7-6	TRBJ2-7	TRBD2	few	TGTGCCAGCAGCTTATCGTCTAGCGGGAGTTACGAGCAGTACTTC	CASSLSSSGSYEQYF
TRBV28	TRBJ2-1	TRBD2	-	TGTGCCAGCAGTTCACCTAGCGGGAGCTCCTACAATGAGCAGTTCTTC	CASSSPSGSSYNEQFF
TRBV14	TRBJ2-5	-	few	TGTGCCAGCAGCCGCGGGGGCTCGGTGGAGACCCAGTACTTC	CASSRGGSVETQYF
TRBV5-1	TRBJ2-1	TRBD2	-	TGCGCCAGCAGCTCCCTCGAAGCGGGAGGGGGCGATGAGCAGTTCTTC	CASSSLEAGGGDEQFF
TRBV11-2	TRBJ1-5	-	-	TGTGCCAGCAGCTCTGGACAGTTTAATCAGCCCCAGCATTTT	CASSSGQFNQPQHF
TRBV9	TRBJ2-6	-	-	TGTGCCAGCAGCCAAGCAGGCTCTGGGGCCAACGTCCTGACTTTC	CASSQAGSGANVLTF
TRBV28	TRBJ2-2	-	few	TGTGCCAGCAGTTTACCGCACGAGGCAGGGGCCGGGGAGCTGTTTTTT	CASSLPHEAGAGELFF
TRBV7-6	TRBJ1-1	-	-	TGTGCCAGCAGCAAGCAAATGAACACTGAAGCTTTCTTT	CASSKQMNTEAFF
TRBV5-1	TRBJ2-3	TRBD2	few	TGCGCCAGCAGCAGAGGACTAGCGGGAGAGACAGATACGCAGTATTTT	CASSRGLAGETDTQYF
TRBV28	TRBJ2-7	TRBD1	-	TGTGCCAGCAGGGACGGACAGGGCCCCTACGAGCAGTACTTC	CASRDGQGPYEQYF
TRBV29-1	TRBJ2-1	-	few	TGCAGCGTTGAAGGGACGGGATCCTACAATGAGCAGTTCTTC	CSVEGTGSYNEQFF
TRBV2	TRBJ2-7	-	few	TGTGCCAGCAGTCAACAACGACTAGGCTCCGAGCAGTACTTC	CASSQQRLGSEQYF
TRBV6-5	TRBJ2-7	-	-	TGTGCCATCAGTGAGCTTTACGAGCAGTACTTC	CAISELYEQYF
TRBV27	TRBJ1-1	-	-	TGTGCCAGCAGTCCCGGGTGGGACACTGAAGCTTTCTTT	CASSPGWDTEAFF
TRBV27	TRBJ2-7	-	-	TGTGCCAGCAGCCGCCGGGGAGGATACTACGAGCAGTACTTC	CASSRRGGYYEQYF
TRBV4-2	TRBJ2-1	-	many	TGTGCCAGCAGCCAAGTAAGCGCGGGAAGCTCCTACAATGAGCAGTTCTTC	CASSQVSAGSSYNEQFF
TRBV29-1	TRBJ2-2	-	few	TGCAGCGTTGGCGTCAGACTCAACACCGGGGAGCTGTTTTTT	CSVGVRLNTGELFF
TRBV11-3	TRBJ2-5	TRBD1	-	TGTGCCAGCAGCTTGGCAGGGGGCAAGACCCAGTACTTC	CASSLAGGKTQYF
TRBV7-3	TRBJ2-5	-	-	TGTGCCAATCAGAGGGTGCCCGGGGAGACCCAGTACTTC	CANQRVPGETQYF
TRBV6-5	TRBJ1-1	TRBD1	-	TGTGCCAGCAGGGACAGGGGCACTGAAGCTTTCTTT	CASRDRGTEAFF
TRBV7-3	TRBJ2-5	TRBD1	few	TGTGCCAGCAGTCCAACAGGGGGCGTCGAGACCCAGTACTTC	CASSPTGGVETQYF
TRBV5-6	TRBJ2-3	TRBD1	few	TGTGCCAGCAGCTTGGGGACAGGGATGTTCGCAGATACGCAGTATTTT	CASSLGTGMFADTQYF
TRBV28	TRBJ2-3	-	few	TGTGCCAGCAGCTCGGGGTGGGCTACGCAGTATTTT	CASSSGWATQYF
TRBV27	TRBJ1-1	TRBD1	few	TGTGCCAGCAGGTGGGGGACAGGGAACACTGAAGCTTTCTTT	CASRWGTGNTEAFF
TRBV19	TRBJ2-1	TRBD1	-	TGTGCCAGTGGGGGACAGGCCAGTTCCTACAATGAGCAGTTCTTC	CASGGQASSYNEQFF
TRBV30	TRBJ2-4	TRBD1	-	TGTGCCTGGAGCGACAGGGGGGCCAAAAACATTCAGTACTTC	CAWSDRGAKNIQYF
TRBV15	TRBJ2-1	-	few	TGTGCCACCAGCAGAGTAGCCCTCGAGCAGTTCTTC	CATSRVALEQFF
TRBV5-1	TRBJ2-4	-	-	TGCGCCAGCAGCTTGGCAGGGACCAAAAACATTCAGTACTTC	CASSLAGTKNIQYF
TRBV6-5	TRBJ2-4	TRBD1	few	TGTGCCAGCAGCCCCTGGGACAGCAAAAACATTCAGTACTTC	CASSPWDSKNIQYF
TRBV4-2	TRBJ1-1	-	few	TGTGCCAGCAGCCAAGATTACGGGATGGGGAGCACTGAAGCTTTCTTT	CASSQDYGMGSTEAFF
TRBV19	TRBJ2-7	TRBD1	-	TGTGCCAGTAGTCCGCGACAGGGGGTCTCCGAGCAGTACTTC	CASSPRQGVSEQYF
TRBV15	TRBJ2-1	TRBD2	-	TGTGCCACCAGCAGAAGGACTAGCGGGACAGGGAATGAGCAGTTCTTC	CATSRRTSGTGNEQFF
TRBV30	TRBJ2-7	-	-	TGTGCCTGGAGTGTGGGCCTCTACGAGCAGTACTTC	CAWSVGLYEQYF
TRBV7-2	TRBJ1-1	-	few	TGTGCCAGCAGCTTACCCAGGGCGAACACTGAAGCTTTCTTT	CASSLPRANTEAFF
TRBV6-1	TRBJ1-2	TRBD1	-	TGTGCCAGCAGTGAGGACAGGGGGCGCGGTGGCTACACCTTC	CASSEDRGRGGYTF
TRBV15	TRBJ2-1	-	few	TGTGCCACCAGCAGAGATCAGGTTAGCAGGGGACGGTCTGGTGATATCTCCTACAATGAGCAGTTCTTC	CATSRDQVSRGRSGDISYNEQFF
TRBV28	TRBJ1-3	TRBD1	few	TGTGCCAGCAGTTCCAACAGGGGTGGAAACACCATATATTTT	CASSSNRGGNTIYF
TRBV5-1	TRBJ1-1	TRBD1	-	TGCGCCAGCAGACCGCCGGGACAGGGCGGCACTGAAGCTTTCTTT	CASRPPGQGGTEAFF
TRBV20-1	TRBJ2-4	-	few	TGCAGTGCCCCCGTCGAGGGCATTCAGTACTTC	CSAPVEGIQYF
TRBV14	TRBJ2-7	TRBD2	few	TGTGCCAGCAGCCTTTCTAGCGGGAGCTACGAGCAGTACTTC	CASSLSSGSYEQYF
TRBV6-1	TRBJ2-7	TRBD2	-	TGTGCCAGCAGTGATCCAGCGGGAGGGTTCAAGGACGAGCAGTACTTC	CASSDPAGGFKDEQYF
TRBV4-1	TRBJ2-2	-	few	TGCGCCAGCAGCCAAGATGCCTGGAGTGGGACCGGGGAGCTGTTTTTT	CASSQDAWSGTGELFF
TRBV5-4	TRBJ2-7	TRBD1	-	TGTGCCAGCAGCTCCCGAACCGGGACAGGATTCGAGCAGTACTTC	CASSSRTGTGFEQYF
TRBV1	TRBJ1-1	-	-	TGCACCAGCGACAAGACTTTCTTT	CTSDKTFF
TRBV29-1	TRBJ2-5	-	few	TGCAGCGTTGAAGTTAGCTGGAGGGGAGAGACCCAGTACTTC	CSVEVSWRGETQYF
TRBV2	TRBJ2-1	-	-	TGTGCCAGCATCCAGACAGGCTACAATGAGCAGTTCTTC	CASIQTGYNEQFF
TRBV28	TRBJ2-7	TRBD1	few	TGTGCCAGCAGCTCGGGACAGCTGACCTACGAGCAGTACTTC	CASSSGQLTYEQYF
TRBV7-8	TRBJ2-5	-	few	TGTGCCAGCGGCCCCCTGGGCAGGGCGGCGGAGACCCAGTACTTC	CASGPLGRAAETQYF